This T cell receptor (beta chain) comes out of a study of blood T cell repertoires in COVID-19. Some clones are missing from TCRdb's copy, which holds only in-frame ones; the method was immunoSEQ multiplex PCR. The table shows approximately 85,000 clones, with 85% occurring only once. CDR3 length equals 13 residues. Germline V CDR1 and CDR2: MDHEN, SYDVKM. V was pared by 10 bases and J by 2 bases, with 11 bases between. The clonotype comes from a woman in her 70s with active or convalescent COVID-19. This chain links TRBV28 with TRBJ2-2; no firm D call. Source material: peripheral blood. The CDR3 spells CATQRLNTGELFF. The DNA for the CDR3 is TGTGCCACCCAGAGACTCAACACCGGGGAGCTGTTTTTT.